This T cell receptor beta chain came from a study of shared clonotypes between healthy human individuals. The overall study: Used for every donor were three CD4 naive, three CD4 memory, two CD8 naive and one CD8 memory plate. Whole-study findings and limits: Clonotypes that were shared across a handful of donors made up about 4.5% of naive CD4 clonotypes.

Positive CCR7 selection of CD45RO-negative cells yielded the naive CD8 cells, and terminally differentiated effector memory CD45RA+ cells were excluded. Participating donors were healthy, HIV-negative adults free of recent acute infections or vaccinations. An assay was performed, and its level was deep. The method was immunoSEQ multiplex PCR; TCRdb's version includes in-frame clones alone and lacks a portion of them. The sample yields about 650,000 clones, about 95% seen once. Comments on this clone: Its antigen is not identified.

Germline V CDR1 and CDR2: SGHRS, YFSETQ. V lost 5 bases to trimming and J lost 5 bases, with 20 bases between them. This CDR3 has 16 amino acids. Input material: naive CD8+ T cells sorted from blood. The receptor comes from a woman under 40 in good health. This rearrangement joins TRBV5-1 to TRBJ2-1; D perhaps matches TRBD2 (5 bases). The DNA of the CDR3 is TGCGCCAGCAGTAGTTTTCGAGAGGGCCGGGACAATGAGCAGTTCTTC. This translates into CASSSFREGRDNEQFF.